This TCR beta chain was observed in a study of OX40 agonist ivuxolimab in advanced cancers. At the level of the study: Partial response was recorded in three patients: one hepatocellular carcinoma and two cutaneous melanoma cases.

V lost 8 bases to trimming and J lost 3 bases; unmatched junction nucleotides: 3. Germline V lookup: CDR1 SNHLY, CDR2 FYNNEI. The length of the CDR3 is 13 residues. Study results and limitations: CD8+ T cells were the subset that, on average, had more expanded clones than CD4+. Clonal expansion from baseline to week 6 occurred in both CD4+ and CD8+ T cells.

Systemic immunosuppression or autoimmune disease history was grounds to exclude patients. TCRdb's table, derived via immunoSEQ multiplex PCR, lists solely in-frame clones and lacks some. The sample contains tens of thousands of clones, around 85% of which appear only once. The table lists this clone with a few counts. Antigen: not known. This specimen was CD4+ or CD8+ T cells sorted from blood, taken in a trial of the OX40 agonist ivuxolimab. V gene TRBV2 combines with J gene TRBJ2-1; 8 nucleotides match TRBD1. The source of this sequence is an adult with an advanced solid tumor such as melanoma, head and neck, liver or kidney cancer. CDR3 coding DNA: TGTGCCAGCCGGACAGGGCTCTACAATGAGCAGTTCTTC. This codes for CASRTGLYNEQFF.